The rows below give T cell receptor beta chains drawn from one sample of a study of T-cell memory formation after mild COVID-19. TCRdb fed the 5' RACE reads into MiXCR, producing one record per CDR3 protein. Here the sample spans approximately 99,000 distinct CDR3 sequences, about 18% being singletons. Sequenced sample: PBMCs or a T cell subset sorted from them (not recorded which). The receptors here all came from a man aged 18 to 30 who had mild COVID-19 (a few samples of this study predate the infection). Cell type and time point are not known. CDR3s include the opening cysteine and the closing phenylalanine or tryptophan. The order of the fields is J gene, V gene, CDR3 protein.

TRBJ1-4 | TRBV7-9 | CASSPSEKLFF
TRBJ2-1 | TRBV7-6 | CASSKTQGFGEQFF
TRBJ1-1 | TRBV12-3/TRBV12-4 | CASSQGGVNTEAFF
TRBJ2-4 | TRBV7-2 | CASSFGAVGIQYF
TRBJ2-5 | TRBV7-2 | CASSATSGGQETQYF
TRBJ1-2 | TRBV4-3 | CASSQGGNPNYGYTF
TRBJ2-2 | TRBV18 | CASSTWTGRANTGELFF
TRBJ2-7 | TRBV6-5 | CASSYGQGVSYEQYF
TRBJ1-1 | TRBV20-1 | CSARDAGQGHYAEAFF
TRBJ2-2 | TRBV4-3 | CASSQDGIAGTGELFF
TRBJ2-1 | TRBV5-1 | CASSLQLTYNEQFF
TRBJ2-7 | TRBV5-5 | CASSLAQVYEQYF
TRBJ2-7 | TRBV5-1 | CASSGDRAHEQYF
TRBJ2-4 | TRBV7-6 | CASSLGWGKNIQYF
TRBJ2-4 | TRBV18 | CASSPLGGGVSKNIQYF
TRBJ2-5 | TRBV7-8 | CASSLEQAGGETQYF
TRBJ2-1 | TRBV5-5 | CASSLLRGSYNEQFF
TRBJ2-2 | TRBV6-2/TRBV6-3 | CASRQGFAGELFF
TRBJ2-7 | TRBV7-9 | CASSLPAERGNEQYF
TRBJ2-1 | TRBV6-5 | CASSPSRRLYNEQFF
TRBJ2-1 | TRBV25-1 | CASSGSSGGPNEQFF
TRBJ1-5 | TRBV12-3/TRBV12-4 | CASSTFTNQPQHF
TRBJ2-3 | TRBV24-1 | CATSDFSGPSDTQYF
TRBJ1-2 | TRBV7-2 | CASSRRGNYGYTF
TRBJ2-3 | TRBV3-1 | CASSQLAGGPATDTQYF
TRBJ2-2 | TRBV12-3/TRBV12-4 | CASTEPWTGELFF
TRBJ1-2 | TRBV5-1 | CASSLSSGGYDGYTF
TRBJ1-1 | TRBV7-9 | CASVEGTNTEAFF
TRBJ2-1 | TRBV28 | CASSPESYYNEQFF
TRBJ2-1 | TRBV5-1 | CASSLSIAVTYNEQFF
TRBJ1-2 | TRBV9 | CASSLGQGDYGYTF
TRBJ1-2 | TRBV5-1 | CASSLSQAGGGYTF
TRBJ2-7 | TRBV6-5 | CASSYSDTGNKQYF
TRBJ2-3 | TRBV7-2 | CASSLWGQGADTQYF
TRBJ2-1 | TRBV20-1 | CSARDRGVGPRQFF
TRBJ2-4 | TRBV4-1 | CASSQDVNIQYF
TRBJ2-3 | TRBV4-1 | CASSQNVATDTQYF
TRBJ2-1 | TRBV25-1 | CASSVSRDTPYNEQFF
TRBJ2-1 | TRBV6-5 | CASGSERSYNEQFF
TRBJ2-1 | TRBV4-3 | CASSQGRAREQFF
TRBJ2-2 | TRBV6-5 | CASSWQGTTGELFF
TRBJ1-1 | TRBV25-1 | CASRQGFGGAFF
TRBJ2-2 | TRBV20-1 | CSASLGGLTGELFF
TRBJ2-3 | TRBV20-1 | CSATETSGPADTQYF
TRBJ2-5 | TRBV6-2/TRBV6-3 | CASKSTGYETQYF
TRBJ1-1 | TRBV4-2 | CASSQGHMNTEAFF
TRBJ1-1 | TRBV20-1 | CSAGRGDTEAFF
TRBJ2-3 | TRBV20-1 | CSAISGPLSTDTQYF
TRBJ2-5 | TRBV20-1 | CSAILTSGGAETQYF
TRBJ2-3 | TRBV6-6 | CASSTLGVAGVSDTQYF